This T cell receptor beta chain originates from a study of T cell responses to AZD1222 COVID-19 vaccine. Study-level information: Recipients boosted at about 4 weeks or about 12 weeks are pooled. The study, taken as a whole, reports: At baseline, just six or seven AZD1222 recipients tested seropositive. Donors in the cohort were predominantly white British and more often female, and clonal diversity was possibly underestimated.

This clone was observed once. What it binds is not known. This table comes from immunoSEQ multiplex PCR, and its TCRdb copy is limited to in-frame clones, with some not included. The data contain more than 110,000 clones, 70% to 90% of them seen just once; the ten biggest clones take up about 6%. The clonotype originates from an adult in good health. This specimen was peripheral blood, taken on day 0 of AZD1222 vaccination.

As DNA, the CDR3 is TGTGCCATCAGTGCCCTTCAAATACGACTAGCGGGAGGGTACGAGCAGTACTTC. This encodes CAISALQIRLAGGYEQYF. The chain joins TRBV10-3 to TRBJ2-7; 14 nucleotides agree with TRBD2. Germline assignment: CDR1 ENHRY and CDR2 SYGVKD. The CDR3 spans 18 residues. Germline trimming cut 4 bases from V and 4 bases from J; bases unmatched to any gene: 12.